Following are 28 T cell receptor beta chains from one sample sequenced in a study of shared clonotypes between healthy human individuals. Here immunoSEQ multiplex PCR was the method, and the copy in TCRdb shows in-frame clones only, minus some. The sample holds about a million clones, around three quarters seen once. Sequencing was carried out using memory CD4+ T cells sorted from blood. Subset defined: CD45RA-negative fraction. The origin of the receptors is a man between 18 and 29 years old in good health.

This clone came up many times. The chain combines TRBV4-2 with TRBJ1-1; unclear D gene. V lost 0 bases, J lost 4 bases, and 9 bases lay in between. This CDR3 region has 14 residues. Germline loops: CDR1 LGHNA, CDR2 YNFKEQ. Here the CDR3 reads CASSQDAGFTEAFF. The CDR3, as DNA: TGTGCCAGCAGCCAAGACGCGGGCTTCACTGAAGCTTTCTTT.

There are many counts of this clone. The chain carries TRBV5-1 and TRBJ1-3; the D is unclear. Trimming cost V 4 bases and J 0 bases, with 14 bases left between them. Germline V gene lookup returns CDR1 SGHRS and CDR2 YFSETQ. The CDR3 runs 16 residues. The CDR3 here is CASSPTDSFSGNTIYF. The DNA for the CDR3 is TGCGCCAGCAGCCCGACGGACTCCTTCTCTGGAAACACCATATATTTT.

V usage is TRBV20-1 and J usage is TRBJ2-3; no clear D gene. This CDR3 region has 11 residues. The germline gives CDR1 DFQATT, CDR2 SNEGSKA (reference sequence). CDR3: CSPAGTDTQYF. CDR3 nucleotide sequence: TGCAGCCCAGCTGGAACAGATACGCAGTATTTT.

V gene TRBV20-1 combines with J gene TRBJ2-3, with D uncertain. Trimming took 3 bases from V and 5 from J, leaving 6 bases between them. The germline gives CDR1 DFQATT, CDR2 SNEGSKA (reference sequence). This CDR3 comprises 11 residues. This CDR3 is CSASDGDTQYF. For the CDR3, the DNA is TGCAGTGCTAGCGACGGAGATACGCAGTATTTT.

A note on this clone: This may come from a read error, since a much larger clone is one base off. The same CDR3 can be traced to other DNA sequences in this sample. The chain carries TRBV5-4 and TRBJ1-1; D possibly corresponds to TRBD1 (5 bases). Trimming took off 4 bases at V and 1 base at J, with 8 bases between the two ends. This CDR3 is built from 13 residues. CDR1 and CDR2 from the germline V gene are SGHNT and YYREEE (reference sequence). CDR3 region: CASSLDRNTEAFF. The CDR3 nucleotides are TGTGCCAGCAGCCTCGACAGGAACACTGAAGCTTTCTTT.

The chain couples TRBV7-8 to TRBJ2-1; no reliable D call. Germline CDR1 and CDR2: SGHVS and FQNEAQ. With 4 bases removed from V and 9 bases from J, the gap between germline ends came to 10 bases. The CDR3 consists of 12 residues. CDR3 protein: CASSYVRGEQFF. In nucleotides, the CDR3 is TGTGCCAGCAGCTACGTCCGAGGTGAGCAGTTCTTC.

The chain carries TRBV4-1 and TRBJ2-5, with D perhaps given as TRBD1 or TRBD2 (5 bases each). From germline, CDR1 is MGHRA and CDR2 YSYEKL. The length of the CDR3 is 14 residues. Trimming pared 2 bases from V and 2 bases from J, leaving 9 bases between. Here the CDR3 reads CASSQRDRQETQYF. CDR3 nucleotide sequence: TGCGCCAGCAGCCAACGGGACCGTCAAGAGACCCAGTACTTC.

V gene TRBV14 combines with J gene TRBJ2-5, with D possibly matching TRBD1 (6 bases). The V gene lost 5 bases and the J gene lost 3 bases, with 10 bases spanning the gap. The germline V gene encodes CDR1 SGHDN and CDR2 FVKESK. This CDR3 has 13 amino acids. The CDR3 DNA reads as TGTGCCAGCAGCGGACAGTTTAAAGAGACCCAGTACTTC. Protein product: CASSGQFKETQYF.

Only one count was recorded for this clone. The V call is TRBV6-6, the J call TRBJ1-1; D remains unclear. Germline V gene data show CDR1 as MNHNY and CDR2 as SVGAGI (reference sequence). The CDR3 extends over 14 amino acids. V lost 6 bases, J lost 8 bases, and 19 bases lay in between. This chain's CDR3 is CASSPLERSSEAFF. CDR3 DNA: TGTGCCAGCAGCCCCCTAGAACGGTCCTCAGAAGCTTTCTTT.

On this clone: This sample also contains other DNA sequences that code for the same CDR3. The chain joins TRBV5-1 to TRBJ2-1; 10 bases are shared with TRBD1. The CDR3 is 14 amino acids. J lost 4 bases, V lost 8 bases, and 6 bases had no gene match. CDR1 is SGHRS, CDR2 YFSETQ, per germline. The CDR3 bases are TGCGCCAGTTCACCGGGACAGGGGTACAATGAGCAGTTCTTC. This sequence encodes CASSPGQGYNEQFF.

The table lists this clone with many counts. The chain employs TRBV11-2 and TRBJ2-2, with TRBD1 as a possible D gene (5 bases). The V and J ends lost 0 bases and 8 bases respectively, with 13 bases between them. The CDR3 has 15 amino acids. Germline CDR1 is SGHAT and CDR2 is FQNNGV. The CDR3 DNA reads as TGTGCCAGCAGCTTAGATCCAGGGCTTTCGGGGGAGCTGTTTTTT. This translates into CASSLDPGLSGELFF.

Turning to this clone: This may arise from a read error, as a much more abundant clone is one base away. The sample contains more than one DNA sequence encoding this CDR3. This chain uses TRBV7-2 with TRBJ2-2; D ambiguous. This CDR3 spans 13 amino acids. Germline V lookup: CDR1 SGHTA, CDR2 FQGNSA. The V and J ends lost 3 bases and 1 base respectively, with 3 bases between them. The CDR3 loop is CASSFGNTGELFF. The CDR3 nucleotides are TGTGCCAGCAGCTTCGGGAACACCGGGGAGCTGTTTTTT.

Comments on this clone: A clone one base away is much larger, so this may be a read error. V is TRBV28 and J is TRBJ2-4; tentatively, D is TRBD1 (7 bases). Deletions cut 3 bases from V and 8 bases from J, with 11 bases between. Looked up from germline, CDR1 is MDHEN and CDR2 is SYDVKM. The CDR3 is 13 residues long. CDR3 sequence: CASSLTGRYIQYF. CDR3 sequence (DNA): TGTGCCAGCAGTTTGACAGGGAGGTACATTCAGTACTTC.

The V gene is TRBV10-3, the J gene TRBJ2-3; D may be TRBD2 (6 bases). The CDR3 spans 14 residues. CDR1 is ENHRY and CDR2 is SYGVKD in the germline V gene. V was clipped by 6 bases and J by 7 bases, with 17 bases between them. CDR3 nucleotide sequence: TGTGCCATCAGCCTTTCGGGAGAGGGGAATACGCAGTATTTT. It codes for CAISLSGEGNTQYF.

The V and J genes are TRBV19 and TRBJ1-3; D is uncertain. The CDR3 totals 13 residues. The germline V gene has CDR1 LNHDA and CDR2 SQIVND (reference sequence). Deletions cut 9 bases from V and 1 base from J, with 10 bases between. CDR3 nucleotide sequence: TGTGCCAGCCGGGGTGTGTCTGGAAACACCATATATTTT. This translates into CASRGVSGNTIYF.

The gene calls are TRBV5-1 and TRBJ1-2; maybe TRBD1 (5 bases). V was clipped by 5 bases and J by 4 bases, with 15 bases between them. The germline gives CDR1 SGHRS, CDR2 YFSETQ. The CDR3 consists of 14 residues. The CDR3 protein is CASSWGSDSYGYTF. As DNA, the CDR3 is TGCGCCAGCAGTTGGGGGAGTGACAGCTATGGCTACACCTTC.

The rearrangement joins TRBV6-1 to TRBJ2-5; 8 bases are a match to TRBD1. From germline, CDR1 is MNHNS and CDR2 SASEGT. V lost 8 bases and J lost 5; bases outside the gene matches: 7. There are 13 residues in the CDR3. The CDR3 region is CASGRTGIETQYF. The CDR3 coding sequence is TGTGCCAGCGGCCGGACAGGGATTGAGACCCAGTACTTC.

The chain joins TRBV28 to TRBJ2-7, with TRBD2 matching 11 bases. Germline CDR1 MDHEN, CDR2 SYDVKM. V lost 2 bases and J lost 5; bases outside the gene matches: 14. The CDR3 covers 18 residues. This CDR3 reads CASSLLLAGGLPSNEQYF. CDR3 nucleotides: TGTGCCAGCAGTTTACTTCTAGCGGGGGGACTCCCTTCCAACGAGCAGTACTTC.

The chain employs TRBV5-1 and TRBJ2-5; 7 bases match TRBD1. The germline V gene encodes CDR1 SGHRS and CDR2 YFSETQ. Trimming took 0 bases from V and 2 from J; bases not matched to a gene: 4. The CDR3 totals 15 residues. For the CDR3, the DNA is TGCGCCAGCAGCTTGGAGGACAGGCCTCAAGAGACCCAGTACTTC. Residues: CASSLEDRPQETQYF.

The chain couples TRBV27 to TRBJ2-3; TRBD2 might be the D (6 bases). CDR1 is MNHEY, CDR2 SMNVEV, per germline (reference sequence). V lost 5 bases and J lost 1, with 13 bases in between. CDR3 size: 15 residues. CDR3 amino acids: CASSTGSYRTDTQYF. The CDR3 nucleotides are TGTGCCAGCAGTACCGGGAGTTATCGCACAGATACGCAGTATTTT.

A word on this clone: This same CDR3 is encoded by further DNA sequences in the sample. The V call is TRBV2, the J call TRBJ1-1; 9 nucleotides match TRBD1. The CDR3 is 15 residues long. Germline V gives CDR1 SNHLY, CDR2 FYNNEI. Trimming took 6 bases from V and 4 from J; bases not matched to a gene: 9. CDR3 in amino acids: CASRLLDRGGTEAFF. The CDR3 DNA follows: TGTGCCAGCAGGCTCCTCGACAGGGGGGGCACTGAAGCTTTCTTT.

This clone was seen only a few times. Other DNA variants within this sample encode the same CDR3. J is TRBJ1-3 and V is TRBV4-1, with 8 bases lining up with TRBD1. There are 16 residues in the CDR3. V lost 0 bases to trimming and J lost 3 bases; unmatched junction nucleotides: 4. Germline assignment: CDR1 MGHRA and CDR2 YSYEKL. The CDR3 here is CASSQEGQGFGNTIYF. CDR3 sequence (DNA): TGCGCCAGCAGCCAAGAAGGACAGGGCTTTGGAAACACCATATATTTT.

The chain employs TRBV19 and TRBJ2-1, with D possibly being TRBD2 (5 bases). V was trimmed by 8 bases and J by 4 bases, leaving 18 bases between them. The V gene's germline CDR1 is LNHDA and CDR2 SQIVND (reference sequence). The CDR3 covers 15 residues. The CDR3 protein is CASGGASPPYNEQFF. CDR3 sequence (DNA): TGTGCCAGTGGAGGTGCGAGTCCCCCTTACAATGAGCAGTTCTTC. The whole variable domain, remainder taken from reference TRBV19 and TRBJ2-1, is DGGITQSPKYLFRKEGQNVTLSCEQNLNHDAMYWYRQDPGQGLRLIYYSQIVNDFQKGDIAEGYSVSREKKESFPLTVTSAQKNPTAFYLCASGGASPPYNEQFFGPGTRLTVL.

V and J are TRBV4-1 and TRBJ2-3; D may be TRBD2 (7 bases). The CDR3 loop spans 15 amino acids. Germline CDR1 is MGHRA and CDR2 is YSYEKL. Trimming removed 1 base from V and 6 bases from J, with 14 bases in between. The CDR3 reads CASSQVGGARDTQYF. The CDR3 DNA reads TGCGCCAGCAGCCAAGTTGGGGGGGCCAGGGATACGCAGTATTTT.

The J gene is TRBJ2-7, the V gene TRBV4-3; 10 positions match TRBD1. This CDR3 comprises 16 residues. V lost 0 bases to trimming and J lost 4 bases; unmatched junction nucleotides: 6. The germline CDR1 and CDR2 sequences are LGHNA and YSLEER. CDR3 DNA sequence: TGCGCCAGCAGCCAAGAACCGGGACAGGGGTTATACGAGCAGTACTTC. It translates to CASSQEPGQGLYEQYF.

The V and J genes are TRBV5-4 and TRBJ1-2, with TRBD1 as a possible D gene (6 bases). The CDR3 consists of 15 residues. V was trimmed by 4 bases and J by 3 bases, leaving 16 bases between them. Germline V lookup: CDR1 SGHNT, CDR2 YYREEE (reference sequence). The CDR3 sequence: CASSPTGKGDYGYTF. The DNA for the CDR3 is TGTGCCAGCAGCCCAACAGGGAAAGGGGACTATGGCTACACCTTC.

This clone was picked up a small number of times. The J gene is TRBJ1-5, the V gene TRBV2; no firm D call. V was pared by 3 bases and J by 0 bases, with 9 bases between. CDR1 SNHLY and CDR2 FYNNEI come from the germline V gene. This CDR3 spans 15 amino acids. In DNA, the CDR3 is TGTGCCAGCAGTGACAGGACCCATAGCAATCAGCCCCAGCATTTT. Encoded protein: CASSDRTHSNQPQHF.

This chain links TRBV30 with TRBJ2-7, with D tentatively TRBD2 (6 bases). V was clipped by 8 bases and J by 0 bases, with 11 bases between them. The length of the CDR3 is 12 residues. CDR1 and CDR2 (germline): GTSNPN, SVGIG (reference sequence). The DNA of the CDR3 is TGTGCCGTGGGACTGAGCTCCTACGAGCAGTACTTC. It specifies CAVGLSSYEQYF.